The 14 T cell receptor beta chains below come from one sample, sequenced in a study of Ad26.COV2.S vaccination and SARS-CoV-2 variants (dated by TCRdb to the early 2020s). Per the publication, the treatment or condition label means: around 19 received Ad26.COV2.S at low or high dose, single or two shots; several received placebo; per-sample allocation not given. For vaccine and placebo recipients, repertoires were sequenced using samples collected on day 63 after the first injection. Libraries came from the immunoSEQ multiplex PCR assay. This immuneACCESS table, as held by TCRdb, lists in-frame sequences with V and J called but not all clones. Of the missing ones, under half trace to an unresolved V gene in checked studies; the others have no known cause. This sample lists more than 350,000 clones; around nine tenths were detected once. Approximately 12% of the sample belongs to the ten largest clones.

The sample was peripheral blood, taken in a trial of Ad26.COV2.S vaccine versus placebo. These receptors all come from a person aged 18 to 65 who received the Ad26.COV2.S COVID-19 vaccine or a placebo.

The chain links TRBV6-6 to TRBJ1-2; TRBD1 matches 8 bases. Germline loops: CDR1 MNHNY, CDR2 SVGAGI (reference sequence). This CDR3 comprises 14 residues. With V trimmed by 4 bases and J by 8 bases, 9 bases remained unmatched. Here the CDR3 DNA reads TGTGCCAGCAGTTGGACCAGGGGGCTGTTCGGCTACACCTTC. This codes for CASSWTRGLFGYTF.

The chain has TRBV30 and TRBJ1-2; weak D call: TRBD1 (5 bases). The germline V and J ends were trimmed by 5 bases and 2 bases, with 9 bases remaining between them. Germline V gives CDR1 GTSNPN, CDR2 SVGIG (reference sequence). The CDR3 has 12 amino acids. In nucleotides, the CDR3 is TGTGCCTGGTGGGCAGGGAACTATGGCTACACCTTC. This sequence encodes CAWWAGNYGYTF.

This chain uses TRBV11-3 with TRBJ2-1, with 9 bases aligning to TRBD2. The ends lost 4 bases at V and 9 bases at J; junction bases unmatched: 7. In germline, CDR1 is SGHNT, CDR2 YENEEA. The CDR3 consists of 14 residues. CDR3 coding DNA: TGTGCCAGCAGCTCTGCGGGAGGGCCCGGTGAGCAGTTCTTC. Translation gives CASSSAGGPGEQFF.

This chain uses TRBV27 with TRBJ2-7; 9 bases align to TRBD2. Germline loops: CDR1 MNHEY, CDR2 SMNVEV (reference sequence). The CDR3 length is 15 residues. The ends lost 7 bases at V and 0 bases at J; junction bases unmatched: 7. The CDR3, as DNA: TGTGCCAGCACCGCTCTAGCGGGAAGCTCCTACGAGCAGTACTTC. Translating gives CASTALAGSSYEQYF.

This clone was recorded only once. This rearrangement joins TRBV9 to TRBJ2-1, with D perhaps TRBD2 (6 bases). The CDR3 covers 20 residues. CDR1 and CDR2 from the germline V gene are SGDLS and YYNGEE. Trimming pared 1 base from V and 6 bases from J, leaving 29 bases between. In DNA form, the CDR3 reads TGTGCCAGCAGCGTAACCGTCGAACCTAGCGCCGGAGAGGCTAGCAATGAGCAGTTCTTC. The encoded protein is CASSVTVEPSAGEASNEQFF.

The genes are TRBV4-3 and TRBJ2-7; tentatively, D is TRBD1 (6 bases). V lost 1 base and J 2 bases, leaving 9 bases between the germline ends. Germline lookup yields CDR1 LGHNA and CDR2 YSLEER. The CDR3 runs 14 residues. The CDR3 spells CASSQADRTYEQYF. CDR3 bases: TGCGCCAGCAGCCAAGCGGACAGAACCTACGAGCAGTACTTC.

Concerning this clone: The same CDR3 arises from other DNA sequences in this sample as well. The chain carries TRBV7-2 and TRBJ2-5; D is uncertain. The ends were cut back, 0 bases at V and 4 bases at J, with 6 bases in the middle. The CDR3 has 13 amino acids. Germline V lookup: CDR1 SGHTA, CDR2 FQGNSA. The CDR3 region has the DNA TGTGCCAGCAGCTTAGCGGGTGGAGAGACCCAGTACTTC. Translated, it gives CASSLAGGETQYF.

The V and J genes are TRBV5-4 and TRBJ2-1; the D is unclear. V gave up 5 bases and J gave up 5 bases, with 11 bases separating them. In germline, CDR1 is SGHNT, CDR2 YYREEE (reference sequence). This CDR3 spans 13 amino acids. The chain's CDR3 is CASSTGPNNEQFF. CDR3 coding DNA: TGTGCCAGCAGTACCGGACCCAACAATGAGCAGTTCTTC. Drawing the rest from reference TRBV5-4 and TRBJ2-1, the complete variable domain is ETGVTQSPTHLIKTRGQQVTLRCSSQSGHNTVSWYQQALGQGPQFIFQYYREEENGRGNFPPRFSGLQFPNYSSELNVNALELDDSALYLCASSTGPNNEQFFGPGTRLTVL.

The chain uses TRBV30 and TRBJ1-3; no clear D gene. Trimming left V 0 bases short and J 5 bases short, with 11 bases between. The germline CDR1 and CDR2 sequences are GTSNPN and SVGIG (reference sequence). This CDR3 contains 14 residues. In DNA form, the CDR3 reads TGTGCCTGGAGTGTACTTATGGCAAGAAACACCATATATTTT. It yields the protein CAWSVLMARNTIYF.

The V and J genes are TRBV28 and TRBJ2-7; D unresolved. CDR3 length equals 11 residues. Germline assignment: CDR1 MDHEN and CDR2 SYDVKM. V gave up 4 bases and J gave up 2 bases, with 3 bases separating them. Here the CDR3 DNA reads TGTGCCAGCAGTTCCCCCTACGAGCAGTACTTC. Protein: CASSSPYEQYF.

The gene calls are TRBV2 and TRBJ2-7, with D unresolved. The CDR3 is made up of 15 amino acids. The V gene lost 3 bases and the J gene lost 3 bases, with 15 bases spanning the gap. The germline gives CDR1 SNHLY, CDR2 FYNNEI. As DNA, the CDR3 is TGTGCCAGCAGTGAGAGCCAGGCTGAGCTCTACGAGCAGTACTTC. Its protein product is CASSESQAELYEQYF.

The chain has TRBV7-6 and TRBJ2-3; TRBD2 matches 7 bases. Germline V gives CDR1 SGHVS, CDR2 FNYEAQ. V dropped 1 base and J dropped 2; count of bases not matched to a gene: 3. This CDR3 region has 15 residues. CDR3 DNA sequence: TGTGCCAGCAGCTTAGTTGCGGGGGTCACAGATACGCAGTATTTT. Translated, it gives CASSLVAGVTDTQYF.

The sample holds one count of this clone. The rearrangement links TRBV30 to TRBJ1-4, with D hard to call. The V gene's germline CDR1 is GTSNPN and CDR2 SVGIG (reference sequence). Trimming pared 1 base from V and 10 bases from J, leaving 16 bases between. This CDR3 region has 14 residues. The CDR3 region is CAWSENGRAAKLFF. The CDR3 nucleotides read TGTGCCTGGAGTGAGAACGGAAGGGCGGCAAAACTGTTTTTT.

V and J are TRBV9 and TRBJ2-1; D is possibly TRBD2 (5 bases). V was clipped by 0 bases and J by 10 bases, with 17 bases between them. Germline V lookup: CDR1 SGDLS, CDR2 YYNGEE. This CDR3 is 15 amino acids long. CDR3 nucleotide sequence: TGTGCCAGCAGCGTAGTATCCTCCCTTCAGCGGGAGCAGTTCTTC. This encodes CASSVVSSLQREQFF. The entire variable domain, with the rest obtained from reference TRBV9 and TRBJ2-1, is as follows: DSGVTQTPKHLITATGQRVTLRCSPRSGDLSVYWYQQSLDQGLQFLIQYYNGEERAKGNILERFSAQQFPDLHSELNLSSLELGDSALYFCASSVVSSLQREQFFGPGTRLTVL.